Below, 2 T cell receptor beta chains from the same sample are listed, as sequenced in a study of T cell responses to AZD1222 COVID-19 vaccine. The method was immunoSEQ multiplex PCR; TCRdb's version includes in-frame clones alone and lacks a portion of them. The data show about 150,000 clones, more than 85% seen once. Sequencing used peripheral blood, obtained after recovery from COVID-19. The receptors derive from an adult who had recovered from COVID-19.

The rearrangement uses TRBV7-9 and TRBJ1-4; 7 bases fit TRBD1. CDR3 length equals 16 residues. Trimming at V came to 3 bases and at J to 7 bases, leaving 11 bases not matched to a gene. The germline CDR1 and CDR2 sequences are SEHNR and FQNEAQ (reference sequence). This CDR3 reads CASSFLLRGGSEKLFF. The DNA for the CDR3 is TGTGCCAGCAGCTTCCTACTCAGGGGGGGTAGTGAAAAACTGTTTTTT.

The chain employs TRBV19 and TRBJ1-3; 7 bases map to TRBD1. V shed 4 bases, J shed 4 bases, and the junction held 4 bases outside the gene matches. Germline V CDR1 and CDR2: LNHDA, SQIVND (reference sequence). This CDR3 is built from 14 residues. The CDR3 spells CASSRRTGGNTIYF. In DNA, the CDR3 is TGTGCCAGTAGTAGGAGGACAGGAGGAAACACCATATATTTT.